These 2 T cell receptor beta chains share one sample of origin, sequenced in a study of T cell repertoires in cytomegalovirus infection. Their antigen targets remain unknown. Using its own MiXCR run on the reads, TCRdb lists one record per CDR3 protein. Among under 300,000 distinct CDR3 sequences listed, 22% were seen once. The material sequenced was cultured PBMCs, taken from culture after CMV antigen stimulation. The receptors were sampled from a human donor in good health (CMV status not recorded). Some clones in this sample may be carry-over from other donors' samples.

This clonotype was detected ten times or more. CDR3 nucleotide sequence: TGTGCCAGCAGCCGCCGGCAGGGGGCTTCAGATGAAAAACTGTTTTTT. It codes for CASSRRQGASDEKLFF. J is TRBJ1-4 and V is TRBV7-2; 8 nucleotides line up with TRBD1. The V and J ends lost 5 bases and 6 bases, in that order; junction bases with no gene match: 11. The length of the CDR3 is 16 residues. Looked up from germline, CDR1 is SGHTA and CDR2 is FQGNSA.

This clonotype was observed a few times. This chain links TRBV19 with TRBJ1-2; the D gene is possibly TRBD1 (6 bases). The germline CDR1 and CDR2 sequences are LNHDA and SQIVND (reference sequence). V dropped 7 bases and J dropped 4 bases, with 19 bases sitting between them. This CDR3 is built from 15 residues. CDR3 DNA sequence: TGTGCCAGTAACCCGGTCGGGGGGCTGGGCTATGGCTACACCTTC. Residues: CASNPVGGLGYGYTF.